The source of this T cell receptor (beta chain) is a study of cytomegalovirus exposure and HLA in healthy donors. The study ran its PCR with 60 Vbeta and 13 Jbeta primers. Assay used: immunoSEQ multiplex PCR; TCRdb lists only in-frame clones, some missing. In the table there are about 120,000 clones, less than 80% of which are singletons. CDR1 LNHDA and CDR2 SQIVND come from the germline V gene (reference sequence). Trimming took off 6 bases at V and 9 bases at J, with 15 bases between the two ends. The CDR3 is 12 amino acids. This receptor was obtained from a woman between 45 and 60 years old in good health and CMV-seronegative. Sequenced input: PBMCs. The chain employs TRBV19 and TRBJ2-7, with D possibly TRBD2 on 5 matching bases. CDR3 coding DNA: TGTGCCAGTAGCGGCCGGAGGAAGTCGCAGTACTTC. Its translation: CASSGRRKSQYF.